This entry features one TCR beta chain sequence. The clone's antigen remains unknown. The record has no base qualities; no much larger clone is one base away. The record originates from a study of neoadjuvant anti-PD-1 for oral cavity cancer (dated by TCRdb to 2020 to 2022). Concerning the study at large: Patients mostly received three to four biweekly doses of nivolumab at 3 mg/kg before curative-intent surgical resection. For patients who did not progress, a fourth nivolumab dose was given around day 43, followed by definitive surgical resection on days 50-56. Under RECIST 1.1, patients with complete response, partial response or stable disease were classed as responders, and patients with progression were classed as non-responders. There were roughly 11 patients in the parent correlative cohort, and the response rate was approximately 36%. What the research found in general, with its limitations: Only three patients per response group were included in the TCR analyses, and larger cohorts for validation were called for by the authors. Higher pretreatment blood Treg/Th17 ratios correlated with both higher pretreatment blood TCRbeta clonality and lower post-treatment tumor TCRbeta clonality. Greater tumor shrinkage correlated with larger post-treatment sizes of preexisting intratumoral clones, which suggests that expansion of preexisting clones contributed to response.

Deletion took 8 bases off V and 7 bases off J, with a span of 12 bases between the germline ends. Spanning cysteine to phenylalanine, the CDR3 consists of 11 amino acids. The entry retains the CDR3 DNA only, 33 bases that are in frame from base 1. In the germline V gene (reference sequence), CDR1 corresponds to MNHEY and CDR2 to SMNVEV. According to the study, the label for this sample's time point signals: before neoadjuvant nivolumab. The patients had newly diagnosed stage II-IVA oral cavity squamous cell carcinoma and had not received any prior systemic or radiation treatment. The cohort was made up of patients with locally advanced, HPV-negative oral cavity squamous cell carcinoma. The samples were obtained from a longitudinal correlative study of a single-arm phase II trial testing neoadjuvant nivolumab in oral cavity squamous cell carcinoma. Subject-matched pre- and post-treatment PBMCs and tumors from three responders and three non-responders were subjected to genomic DNA-based TCRbeta sequencing. Genomic DNA was isolated from tumor tissue using the Maxwell RSC DNA from Tissue kit.

Survey sequencing of tumors used two replicates per sample, and the tumor libraries mostly started from 4.5 to 5.5 ug of input genomic DNA. Following the manufacturer's instructions, the team built TCRbeta libraries using the immunoSEQ hsTCRbeta kit. The completed libraries were mixed into a single pool at 3 nM, then sequenced with an Illumina NovaSeq 6000 S4 flow cell. The study's processing was this. The immunoSEQ Analyzer was used for raw data preprocessing and quality control. The analysis was limited to productive rearrangements, and each clonotype was defined by a unique CDR3 amino acid sequence. Using the R package tcR, the researchers computed the Gini-Simpson index as their estimate of repertoire clonality. Student's t test was used to compare Gini indices, and Pearson correlation was used to assess associations with tumor size change. Not all clones reach the TCRdb copy of this immuneACCESS table, which keeps in-frame sequences only. Checked studies attribute under half of the gap to unresolved V genes and leave the rest unexplained. The DNA gave D and trimming, while V, J and clone size come from that table. The sample table shows roughly 12,000 clones, and around 53% are seen once. The top ten constitute approximately 12% of the sample.

The chain is made from TRBV27 and TRBJ2-7; the D gene is perhaps TRBD2, on 6 matching bases. The sequences come from tumor tissue, collected before nivolumab (anti-PD-1) treatment. This TCR was sampled from a person between 35 and 79 years old with oral cavity squamous cell carcinoma. The CDR3 protein is CASRGGTEQYF. Read as DNA, the sequence is TGTGCCAGCCGTGGGGGGACTGAGCAGTACTTC.